This entry lists 22 T cell receptor beta chains sequenced from one sample in a study of cytomegalovirus exposure and HLA in healthy donors. PCR was performed using 60 Vbeta and 13 Jbeta primers. TCRdb keeps only in-frame clones here, not all; method: immunoSEQ multiplex PCR. The sample consists of some 130,000 clones, 82% of them appearing once. The specimen sequenced was PBMCs. Receptor source: a male donor in good health and CMV-seropositive.

The chain is built from TRBV4-2 and TRBJ2-4; D is perhaps TRBD2 (6 bases). Germline values: CDR1 LGHNA, CDR2 YNFKEQ. The length of the CDR3 is 13 residues. With 3 bases removed from V and 9 bases from J, the gap between germline ends came to 12 bases. This CDR3 is CASSHPPGGIQYF. CDR3 nucleotide sequence: TGTGCCAGCAGCCACCCCCCCGGGGGCATTCAGTACTTC.

This chain uses TRBV4-2 with TRBJ2-7, with 8 nucleotides matching TRBD1. V dropped 0 bases and J dropped 3; count of bases not matched to a gene: 10. CDR3 length: 17 residues. CDR1 is LGHNA, CDR2 YNFKEQ, per germline. The CDR3 DNA sequence: TGTGCCAGCAGCCAAGATTTGCAGGGGGCAGGATTCTACGAGCAGTACTTC. It translates to CASSQDLQGAGFYEQYF.

This chain connects TRBV7-2 to TRBJ2-3; 7 bases fit TRBD2. The CDR3 is made up of 15 amino acids. Germline values: CDR1 SGHTA, CDR2 FQGNSA. V gave up 0 bases and J gave up 4 bases; unmatched junction bases: 4. The CDR3 loop is CASSLASGNADTQYF. In nucleotides, the CDR3 is TGTGCCAGCAGCTTAGCGAGCGGGAACGCAGATACGCAGTATTTT.

The chain has TRBV4-2 and TRBJ1-2; D is perhaps TRBD1 (6 bases). V dropped 2 bases and J dropped 5 bases, with 12 bases sitting between them. The CDR3 has 14 residues. Germline V lookup: CDR1 LGHNA, CDR2 YNFKEQ. CDR3 DNA: TGTGCCAGCAGCCAAACTATTCAGGGGTATGGCTACACCTTC. Residues: CASSQTIQGYGYTF.

The gene calls are TRBV9 and TRBJ1-1; tentative D call: TRBD1 (5 bases). V was trimmed by 3 bases and J by 1 base, leaving 13 bases between them. This CDR3 is built from 15 residues. Germline V gene sequence: CDR1 SGDLS, CDR2 YYNGEE. The CDR3 DNA reads as TGTGCCAGCAGCGCGCCGACAGAAACGAACACTGAAGCTTTCTTT. This encodes CASSAPTETNTEAFF.

J is TRBJ1-2 and V is TRBV2; the match to TRBD1 covers 7 bases. The germline V gene has CDR1 SNHLY and CDR2 FYNNEI. The CDR3 covers 13 residues. With V trimmed by 10 bases and J by 8 bases, 13 bases remained unmatched. CDR3 sequence reads: CATLGGGAGGYTF. As DNA, the CDR3 is TGTGCCACCCTAGGAGGGGGCGCAGGAGGCTACACCTTC.

This rearrangement joins TRBV5-1 to TRBJ2-7; D is perhaps TRBD1 (6 bases). The CDR3 loop spans 12 amino acids. Germline assignment: CDR1 SGHRS and CDR2 YFSETQ. Trimming removed 4 bases from V and 5 bases from J, with 10 bases in between. The chain's CDR3 is CASSPSGDEQYF. CDR3 coding DNA: TGCGCCAGCAGCCCGTCAGGGGACGAGCAGTACTTC.

The rearrangement links TRBV4-1 to TRBJ2-7; 10 bases are a match to TRBD2. The CDR3 loop spans 17 amino acids. CDR1 and CDR2 (germline): MGHRA, YSYEKL. The ends lost 1 base at V and 3 bases at J; junction bases unmatched: 9. The CDR3 is CASSQAGGLAAFYEQYF. CDR3 DNA: TGCGCCAGCAGCCAAGCCGGCGGACTAGCGGCCTTCTACGAGCAGTACTTC.

The rearrangement joins TRBV30 to TRBJ1-2; perhaps TRBD1 as D (6 bases). There are 14 residues in the CDR3. Germline V gene data show CDR1 as GTSNPN and CDR2 as SVGIG (reference sequence). V lost 1 base and J 1 base, leaving 10 bases between the germline ends. As DNA, the CDR3 is TGTGCCTGGAGTGACGGACAGTTTAACTATGGCTACACCTTC. Amino acid sequence: CAWSDGQFNYGYTF.

As concerns this clone: The junction departs from the called germline gene at one end, perhaps through a read error. The chain employs TRBV7-9 and TRBJ2-7; no definite D call. Germline CDR1 is SEHNR and CDR2 is FQNEAQ (reference sequence). This CDR3 is 13 amino acids long. DNA for the CDR3: TGTTCCAGCAGCTTGCCGAGCTCCTACGAGCAGTACTTC. Translating it yields CSSSLPSSYEQYF.

This clone turned up a few times. CDR3 amino acids: CASSSSPGQGGEQYF. The DNA for the CDR3 is TGTGCCAGCAGCTCCTCCCCGGGACAGGGTGGCGAGCAGTACTTC. The V and J genes are TRBV9 and TRBJ2-7; 9 nucleotides agree with TRBD1. The germline CDR1 and CDR2 sequences are SGDLS and YYNGEE. V shed 4 bases, J shed 6 bases, and the junction held 11 bases outside the gene matches. This CDR3 has 15 amino acids.

The V call is TRBV30, the J call TRBJ2-7, with a possible D match to TRBD2 (5 bases). This CDR3 is built from 14 residues. The V end lost 2 bases, the J end lost 0 bases, and 11 bases lay between the germline ends. Germline V gene sequence: CDR1 GTSNPN, CDR2 SVGIG (reference sequence). CDR3 in amino acids: CAWSRTGYSYEQYF. CDR3 coding DNA: TGTGCCTGGAGTAGGACGGGGTACTCCTACGAGCAGTACTTC. The full variable domain, completed using reference TRBV30 and TRBJ2-7, is SQTIHQWPATLVQPVGSPLSLECTVEGTSNPNLYWYRQAAGRGLQLLFYSVGIGQISSEVPQNLSASRPQDRQFILSSKKLLLSDSGFYLCAWSRTGYSYEQYFGPGTRLTVT.

This rearrangement joins TRBV6-5 to TRBJ1-4; D is possibly TRBD1 (6 bases). Germline values: CDR1 MNHEY, CDR2 SVGAGI. The CDR3 is 14 amino acids. The germline V and J ends were trimmed by 5 bases and 7 bases, with 14 bases remaining between them. The CDR3 protein is CASSESRTVEKLFF. The CDR3 nucleotides are TGTGCCAGCAGTGAAAGTCGGACAGTTGAAAAACTGTTTTTT.

The chain carries TRBV4-3 and TRBJ1-2; unclear D gene. CDR1 LGHNA and CDR2 YSLEER come from the germline V gene. V was clipped by 0 bases and J by 8 bases, with 22 bases between them. CDR3 length: 17 residues. The CDR3 DNA reads as TGCGCCAGCAGCCAAGATCCACAGTCAGGATCCAATATGGGCTACACCTTC. Its translation is CASSQDPQSGSNMGYTF.

CDR3 nucleotides: TGTGCCTGGAGTCCCCGCGGGGGGAGTGAGCAGTTCTTC. Protein sequence: CAWSPRGGSEQFF. The chain has TRBV30 and TRBJ2-1, with TRBD2 matching over 8 bases. In germline, CDR1 is GTSNPN, CDR2 SVGIG (reference sequence). After removal of 2 bases from V and 9 bases from J, the junction contained 6 bases not matched to a gene. CDR3 length: 13 amino acids.

The chain is built from TRBV7-8 and TRBJ2-5; 11 nucleotides agree with TRBD2. This CDR3 region has 16 residues. Trimming removed 5 bases from V and 5 bases from J; junction bases left unmatched: 10. From germline, CDR1 is SGHVS and CDR2 FQNEAQ. The CDR3: CASSQQTSGSWETQYF. The CDR3 coding sequence is TGTGCCAGCAGCCAACAAACTAGCGGGAGTTGGGAGACCCAGTACTTC.

The chain couples TRBV18 to TRBJ1-1; 9 nucleotides match TRBD1. J gave up 1 base and V 2 bases, and 2 bases lay outside the gene matches. There are 15 residues in the CDR3. Germline CDR1 is KGHSH and CDR2 is LQKENI. Written as DNA, the CDR3 is TGTGCCAGCTCACCAGGGGGACAGGGGAACACTGAAGCTTTCTTT. Protein: CASSPGGQGNTEAFF.

The V and J genes are TRBV7-3 and TRBJ2-3; TRBD1 matches 7 bases. Germline V lookup: CDR1 SGHTA, CDR2 FQGTGA. J lost 4 bases, V lost 1 base, and 5 bases had no gene match. The length of the CDR3 is 15 residues. Written as DNA, the CDR3 is TGTGCCAGCAGCTTAAACGACGGGACAGCAGATACGCAGTATTTT. Protein sequence: CASSLNDGTADTQYF. Filled out from reference TRBV7-3 and TRBJ2-3, the complete variable domain reads GAGVSQTPSNKVTEKGKYVELRCDPISGHTALYWYRQSLGQGPEFLIYFQGTGAADDSGLPNDRFFAVRPEGSVSTLKIQRTERGDSAVYLCASSLNDGTADTQYFGPGTRLTVL.

This sequence joins TRBV11-2 and TRBJ2-4; 8 bases are a match to TRBD2. V shed 5 bases and J 6 bases; nucleotides not matched to a gene: 6. CDR1 is SGHAT and CDR2 is FQNNGV in the germline V gene. This CDR3 has 14 residues. CDR3 DNA: TGTGCCAGCAGCCCGTACGGGAGGGGAAACATTCAGTACTTC. Translation gives CASSPYGRGNIQYF. The full variable domain, completed using reference TRBV11-2 and TRBJ2-4, is EAGVAQSPRYKIIEKRQSVAFWCNPISGHATLYWYQQILGQGPKLLIQFQNNGVVDDSQLPKDRFSAERLKGVDSTLKIQPAKLEDSAVYLCASSPYGRGNIQYFGAGTRLSVL.

This clone appeared a single time. The chain carries TRBV10-3 and TRBJ2-3, with TRBD1 identical over 7 bases. V lost 6 bases to trimming and J lost 3 bases; unmatched junction nucleotides: 3. This CDR3 region has 13 residues. Germline CDR1 is ENHRY and CDR2 is SYGVKD. CDR3 in DNA: TGTGCCATCAGCGACAGGGAGACAGATACGCAGTATTTT. It yields the protein CAISDRETDTQYF.

This chain connects TRBV7-2 to TRBJ2-1; 8 bases map to TRBD2. This CDR3 region has 14 residues. Germline trimming cut 7 bases from V and 8 bases from J; bases unmatched to any gene: 10. Germline V gene data show CDR1 as SGHTA and CDR2 as FQGNSA. CDR3 loop: CASTVPGGVYEQFF. The CDR3 DNA follows: TGTGCCAGCACCGTCCCGGGAGGGGTCTATGAGCAGTTCTTC.

This clone appeared a single time. The CDR3 here is CATSRDREANTGELFF. The DNA for the CDR3 is TGTGCCACCAGCAGAGATCGGGAGGCGAACACCGGGGAGCTGTTTTTT. The rearrangement joins TRBV15 to TRBJ2-2; 7 bases match TRBD2. V trimming: 0 bases; J trimming: 0 bases; junction bases outside the gene matches: 1. Germline values: CDR1 LNHNV, CDR2 YYDKDF (reference sequence). This CDR3 contains 16 residues.